This T cell receptor beta chain appears in the sequencing data of a study of blood T cell repertoires in COVID-19. In the study overall: Some COVID-19 samples were acute and others convalescent; all came from the United States, Italy and Spain. T cells, B-cell-depleted T cells, or PBMCs supplied cDNA or gDNA.

This CDR3 contains 15 residues. V lost 8 bases to trimming and J lost 0 bases, with 14 bases between them. Germline assignment: CDR1 SNHLY and CDR2 FYNNEI. Original methodology: It was from reference gene primer amplification that nucleated cell counts were estimated. The assay was immunoSEQ multiplex PCR, and TCRdb's table has in-frame clones only and misses some. That table furnishes V, J and clone size, whereas the DNA furnished D and trimming. The table has approximately 280,000 clones, around 89% seen once. Sequenced sample: peripheral blood. This receptor was identified in a man aged 35-49 years with acute or convalescent COVID-19. The chain combines TRBV2 with TRBJ1-3; D unresolved. This CDR3 is CASEVGAASGNTIYF. As DNA, the CDR3 is TGTGCCAGCGAAGTAGGAGCCGCCTCTGGAAACACCATATATTTT.